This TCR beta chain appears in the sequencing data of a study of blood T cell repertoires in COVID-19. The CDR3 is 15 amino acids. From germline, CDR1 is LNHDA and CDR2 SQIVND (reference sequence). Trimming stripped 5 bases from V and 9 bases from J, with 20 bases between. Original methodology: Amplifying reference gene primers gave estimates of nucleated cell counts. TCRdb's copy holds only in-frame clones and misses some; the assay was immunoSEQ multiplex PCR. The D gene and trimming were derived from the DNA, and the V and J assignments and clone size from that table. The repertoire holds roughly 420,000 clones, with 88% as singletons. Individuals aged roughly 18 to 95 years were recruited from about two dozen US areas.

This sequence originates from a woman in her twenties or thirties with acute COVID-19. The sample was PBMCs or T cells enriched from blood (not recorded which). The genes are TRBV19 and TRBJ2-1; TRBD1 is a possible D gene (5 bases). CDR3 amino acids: CASSDLVGARSEQFF. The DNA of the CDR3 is TGTGCCAGTAGTGATTTAGTTGGGGCCCGGAGTGAGCAGTTCTTC.